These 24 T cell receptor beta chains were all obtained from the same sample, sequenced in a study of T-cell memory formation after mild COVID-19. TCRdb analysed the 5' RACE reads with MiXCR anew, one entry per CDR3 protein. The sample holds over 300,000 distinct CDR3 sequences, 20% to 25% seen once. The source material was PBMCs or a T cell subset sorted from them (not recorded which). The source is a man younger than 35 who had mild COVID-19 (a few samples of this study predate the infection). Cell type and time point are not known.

CDR3 DNA: TGTGCCACCCAAGACCGGGACAGGGGAATTTTTGGCTACACCTTC. Amino acids: CATQDRDRGIFGYTF. This rearrangement joins TRBV12-3 or TRBV12-4 to TRBJ1-2; TRBD1 agrees at 10 bases. This CDR3 comprises 15 residues. Unmatched junction bases numbered 15, after V lost 10 bases and J lost 7 bases.

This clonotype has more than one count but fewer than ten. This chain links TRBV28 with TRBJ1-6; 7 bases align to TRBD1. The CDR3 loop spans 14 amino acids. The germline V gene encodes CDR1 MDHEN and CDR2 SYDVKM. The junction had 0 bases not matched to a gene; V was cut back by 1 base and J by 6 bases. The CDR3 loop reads CASSLYRGNSPLHF. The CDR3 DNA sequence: TGTGCCAGCAGTTTATACAGGGGTAATTCACCCCTCCACTTT.

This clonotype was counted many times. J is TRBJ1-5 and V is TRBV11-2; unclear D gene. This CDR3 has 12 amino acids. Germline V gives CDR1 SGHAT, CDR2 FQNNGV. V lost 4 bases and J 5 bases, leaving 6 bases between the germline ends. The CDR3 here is CASSYRDQPQHF. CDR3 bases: TGTGCCAGCAGCTACCGGGATCAGCCCCAGCATTTT.

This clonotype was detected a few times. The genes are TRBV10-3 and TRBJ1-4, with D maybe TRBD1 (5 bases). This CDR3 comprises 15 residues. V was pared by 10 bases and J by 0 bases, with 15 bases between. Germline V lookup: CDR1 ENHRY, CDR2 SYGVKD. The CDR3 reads CATKTGGATNEKLFF. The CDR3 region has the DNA TGTGCCACCAAGACTGGGGGTGCAACTAATGAAAAACTGTTTTTT.

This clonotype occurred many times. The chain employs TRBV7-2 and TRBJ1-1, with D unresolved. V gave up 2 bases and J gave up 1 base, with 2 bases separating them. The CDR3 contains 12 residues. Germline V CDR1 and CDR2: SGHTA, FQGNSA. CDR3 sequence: CASSLQNTEAFF. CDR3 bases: TGTGCCAGCAGCTTACAGAACACTGAAGCTTTCTTT.

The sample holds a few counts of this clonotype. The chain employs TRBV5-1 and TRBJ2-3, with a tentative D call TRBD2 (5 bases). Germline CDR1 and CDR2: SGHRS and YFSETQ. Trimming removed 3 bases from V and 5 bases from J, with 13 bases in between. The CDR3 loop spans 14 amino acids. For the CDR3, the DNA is TGCGCCAGCAGCTACGACGGAGGTAAAGATACGCAGTATTTT. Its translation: CASSYDGGKDTQYF. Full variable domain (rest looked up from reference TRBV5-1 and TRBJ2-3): KAGVTQTPRYLIKTRGQQVTLSCSPISGHRSVSWYQQTPGQGLQFLFEYFSETQRNKGNFPGRFSGRQFSNSRSEMNVSTLELGDSALYLCASSYDGGKDTQYFGPGTRLTVL.

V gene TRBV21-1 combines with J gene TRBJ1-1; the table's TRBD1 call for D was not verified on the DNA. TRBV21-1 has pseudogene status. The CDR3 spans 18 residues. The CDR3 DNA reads TGTGCCAGCAGCAGTAGGACACCCAGCAGCCCCTTGAACACTGAAGCTTTCTTT. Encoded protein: CASSSRTPSSPLNTEAFF.

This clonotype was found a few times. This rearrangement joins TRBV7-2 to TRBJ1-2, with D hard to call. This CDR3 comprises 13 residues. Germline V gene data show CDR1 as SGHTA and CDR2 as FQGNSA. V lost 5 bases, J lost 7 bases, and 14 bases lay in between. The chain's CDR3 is CASSPTWGPGYTF. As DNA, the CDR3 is TGTGCCAGCAGCCCGACTTGGGGTCCTGGCTACACCTTC.

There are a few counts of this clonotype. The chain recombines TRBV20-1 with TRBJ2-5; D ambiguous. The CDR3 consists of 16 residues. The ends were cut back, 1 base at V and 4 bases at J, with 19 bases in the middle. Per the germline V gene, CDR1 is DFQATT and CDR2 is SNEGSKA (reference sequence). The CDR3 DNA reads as TGCAGTGCTAGAGTCTCCCAAAACCCTACGGGAGAGACCCAGTACTTC. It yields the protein CSARVSQNPTGETQYF.

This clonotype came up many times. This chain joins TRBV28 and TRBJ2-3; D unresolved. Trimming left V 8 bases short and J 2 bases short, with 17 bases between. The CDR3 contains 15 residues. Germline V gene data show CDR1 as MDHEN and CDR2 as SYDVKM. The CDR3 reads CASSIGASSTDTQYF. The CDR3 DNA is TGTGCCAGCTCGATTGGCGCCAGCTCCACAGATACGCAGTATTTT.

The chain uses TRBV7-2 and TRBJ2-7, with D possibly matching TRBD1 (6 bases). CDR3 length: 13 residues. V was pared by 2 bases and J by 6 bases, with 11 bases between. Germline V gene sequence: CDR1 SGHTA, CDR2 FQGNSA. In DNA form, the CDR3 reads TGTGCCAGCAGCTTAAACAGGGCTGGCGAGCAGTACTTC. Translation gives CASSLNRAGEQYF.

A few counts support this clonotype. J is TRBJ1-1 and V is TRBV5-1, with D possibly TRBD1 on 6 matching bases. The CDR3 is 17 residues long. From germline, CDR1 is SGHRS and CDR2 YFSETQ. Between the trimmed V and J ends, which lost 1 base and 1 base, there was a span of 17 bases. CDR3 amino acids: CASSLRGQPESNTEAFF. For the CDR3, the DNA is TGCGCCAGCAGCTTGCGTGGACAGCCAGAATCGAACACTGAAGCTTTCTTT.

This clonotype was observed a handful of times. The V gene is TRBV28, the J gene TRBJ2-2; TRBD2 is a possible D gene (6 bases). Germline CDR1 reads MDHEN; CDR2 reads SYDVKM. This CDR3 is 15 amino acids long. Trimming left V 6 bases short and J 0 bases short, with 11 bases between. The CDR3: CASSGGLTNTGELFF. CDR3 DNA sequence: TGTGCCAGCAGCGGGGGACTCACGAACACCGGGGAGCTGTTTTTT. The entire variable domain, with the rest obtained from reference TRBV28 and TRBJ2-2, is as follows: DVKVTQSSRYLVKRTGEKVFLECVQDMDHENMFWYRQDPGLGLRLIYFSYDVKMKEKGDIPEGYSVSREKKERFSLILESASTNQTSMYLCASSGGLTNTGELFFGEGSRLTVL.

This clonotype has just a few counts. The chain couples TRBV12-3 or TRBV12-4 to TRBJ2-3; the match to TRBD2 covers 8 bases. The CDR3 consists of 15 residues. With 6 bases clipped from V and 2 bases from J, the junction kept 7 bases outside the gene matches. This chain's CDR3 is CASSIRGGHTDTQYF. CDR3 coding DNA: TGTGCCAGCAGCATCCGGGGGGGGCACACAGATACGCAGTATTTT.

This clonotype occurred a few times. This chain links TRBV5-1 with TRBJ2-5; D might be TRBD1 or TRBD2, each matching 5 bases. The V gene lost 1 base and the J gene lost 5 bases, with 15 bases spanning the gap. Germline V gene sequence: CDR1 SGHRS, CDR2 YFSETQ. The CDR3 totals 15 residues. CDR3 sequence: CASSLPGSMGETQYF. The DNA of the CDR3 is TGCGCCAGCAGCTTGCCAGGGAGTATGGGGGAGACCCAGTACTTC.

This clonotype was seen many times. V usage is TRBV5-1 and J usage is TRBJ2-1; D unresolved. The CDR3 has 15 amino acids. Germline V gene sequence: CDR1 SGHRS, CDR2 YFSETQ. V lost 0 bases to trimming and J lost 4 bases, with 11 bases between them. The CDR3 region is CASSLVLTSYNEQFF. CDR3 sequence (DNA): TGCGCCAGCAGCTTGGTTCTAACCTCTTACAATGAGCAGTTCTTC.

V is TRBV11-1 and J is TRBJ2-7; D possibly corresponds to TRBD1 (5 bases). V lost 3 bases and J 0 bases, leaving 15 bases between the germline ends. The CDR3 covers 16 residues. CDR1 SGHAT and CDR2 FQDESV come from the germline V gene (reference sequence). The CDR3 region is CASSFLGASDSYEQYV. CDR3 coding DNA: TGTGCCAGCAGCTTTTTAGGGGCGTCGGACTCCTACGAGCAGTACGTC.

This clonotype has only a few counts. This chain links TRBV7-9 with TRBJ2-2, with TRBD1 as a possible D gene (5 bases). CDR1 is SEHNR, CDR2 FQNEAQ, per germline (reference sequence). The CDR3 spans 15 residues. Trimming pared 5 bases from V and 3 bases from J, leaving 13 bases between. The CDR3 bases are TGTGCCAGCAGCAGGGCATTAGGGGACACCGGGGAGCTGTTTTTT. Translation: CASSRALGDTGELFF.

The CDR3 reads CAWTLGSNEKLFF. The CDR3 coding sequence is TGTGCCTGGACCCTCGGGAGCAATGAAAAACTGTTTTTT. The rearrangement uses TRBV30 and TRBJ1-4; D is unclear. Germline V CDR1 and CDR2: GTSNPN, SVGIG (reference sequence). The CDR3 totals 13 residues. Trimming removed 4 bases from V and 5 bases from J, with 11 bases in between.

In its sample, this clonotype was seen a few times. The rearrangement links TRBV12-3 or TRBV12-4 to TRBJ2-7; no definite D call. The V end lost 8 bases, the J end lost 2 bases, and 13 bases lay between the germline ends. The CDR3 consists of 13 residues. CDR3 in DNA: TGTGCCAGCCGATCCTCCAGAACCTACGAGCAGTACGTC. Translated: CASRSSRTYEQYV.

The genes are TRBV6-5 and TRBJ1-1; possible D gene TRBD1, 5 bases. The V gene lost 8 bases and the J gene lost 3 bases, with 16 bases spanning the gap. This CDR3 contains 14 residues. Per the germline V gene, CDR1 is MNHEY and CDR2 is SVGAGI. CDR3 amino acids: CASQKTRGDTEAFF. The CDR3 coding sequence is TGTGCCAGCCAAAAGACTAGGGGAGACACTGAAGCTTTCTTT.

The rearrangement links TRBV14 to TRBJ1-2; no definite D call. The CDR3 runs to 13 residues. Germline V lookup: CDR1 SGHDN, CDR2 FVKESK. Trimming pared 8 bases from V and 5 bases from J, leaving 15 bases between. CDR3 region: CASGLGSSYGYTF. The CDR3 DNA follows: TGTGCCAGCGGGCTGGGCTCCTCTTATGGCTACACCTTC.

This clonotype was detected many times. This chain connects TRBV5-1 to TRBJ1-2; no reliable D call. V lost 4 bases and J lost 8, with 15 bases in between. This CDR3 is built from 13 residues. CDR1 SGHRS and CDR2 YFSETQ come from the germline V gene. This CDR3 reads CASSALGELGYTF. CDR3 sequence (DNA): TGCGCCAGCAGCGCGCTGGGAGAGCTCGGCTACACCTTC.

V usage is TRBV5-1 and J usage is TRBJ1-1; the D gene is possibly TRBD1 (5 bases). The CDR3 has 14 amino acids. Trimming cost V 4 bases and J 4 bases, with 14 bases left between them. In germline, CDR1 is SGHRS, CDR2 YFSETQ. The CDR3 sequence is CASSPDKGPTEAFF. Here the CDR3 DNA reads TGCGCCAGCAGCCCGGACAAGGGACCCACTGAAGCTTTCTTT.